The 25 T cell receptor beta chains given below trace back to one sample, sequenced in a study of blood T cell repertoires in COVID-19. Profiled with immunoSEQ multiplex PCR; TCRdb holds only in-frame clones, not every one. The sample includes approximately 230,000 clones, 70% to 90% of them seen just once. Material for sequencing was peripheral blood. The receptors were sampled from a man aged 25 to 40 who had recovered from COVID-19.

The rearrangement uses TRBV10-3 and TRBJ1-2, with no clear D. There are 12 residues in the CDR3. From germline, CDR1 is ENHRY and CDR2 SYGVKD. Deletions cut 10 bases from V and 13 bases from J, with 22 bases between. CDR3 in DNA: TGTGCCACCGAGGAGCCTACGGCTGGACTCACCTTC. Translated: CATEEPTAGLTF.

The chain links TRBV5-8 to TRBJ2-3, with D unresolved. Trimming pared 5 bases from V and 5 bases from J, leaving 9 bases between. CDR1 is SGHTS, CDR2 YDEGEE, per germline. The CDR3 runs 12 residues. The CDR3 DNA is TGTGCCAGCAGTTACGAGCGAGATACGCAGTATTTT. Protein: CASSYERDTQYF.

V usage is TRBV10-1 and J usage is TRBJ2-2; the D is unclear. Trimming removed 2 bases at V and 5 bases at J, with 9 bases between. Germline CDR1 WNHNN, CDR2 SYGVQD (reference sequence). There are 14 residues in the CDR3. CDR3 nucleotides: TGCGCCAGCAGTGAGATAGCAAGAACCGGGGAGCTGTTTTTT. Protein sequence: CASSEIARTGELFF.

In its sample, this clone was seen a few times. The CDR3 bases are TGTGCCAGTAGTATCAGCAGGGCTGAGAATCAGCCCCAGCATTTT. Translation gives CASSISRAENQPQHF. The chain has TRBV19 and TRBJ1-5, with a tentative D call TRBD1 (5 bases). This CDR3 is 15 amino acids long. V lost 3 bases to trimming and J lost 4 bases, with 13 bases between them. CDR1 and CDR2 from the germline V gene are LNHDA and SQIVND (reference sequence).

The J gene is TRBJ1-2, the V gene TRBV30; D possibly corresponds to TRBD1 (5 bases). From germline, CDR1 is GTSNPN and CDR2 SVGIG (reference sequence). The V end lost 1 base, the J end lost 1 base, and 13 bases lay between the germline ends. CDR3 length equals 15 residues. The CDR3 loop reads CAWSAGGTYNYGYTF. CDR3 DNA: TGTGCCTGGAGTGCGGGAGGGACCTATAACTATGGCTACACCTTC.

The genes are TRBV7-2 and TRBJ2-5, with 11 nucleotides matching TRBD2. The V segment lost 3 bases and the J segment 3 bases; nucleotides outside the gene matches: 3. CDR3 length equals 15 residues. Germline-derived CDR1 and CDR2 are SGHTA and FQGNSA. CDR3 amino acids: CASSFPLAGEETQYF. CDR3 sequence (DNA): TGTGCCAGCAGCTTCCCACTAGCGGGGGAAGAGACCCAGTACTTC.

The CDR3 here is CAWSGRTLTYEQYF. Written as DNA, the CDR3 is TGTGCCTGGAGTGGCAGGACACTGACCTACGAGCAGTACTTC. V is TRBV30 and J is TRBJ2-7, with D possibly TRBD1 on 5 matching bases. V was shortened by 1 base and J by 2 bases, with 12 bases between the two germline ends. The germline CDR1 and CDR2 sequences are GTSNPN and SVGIG (reference sequence). The CDR3 has 14 residues.

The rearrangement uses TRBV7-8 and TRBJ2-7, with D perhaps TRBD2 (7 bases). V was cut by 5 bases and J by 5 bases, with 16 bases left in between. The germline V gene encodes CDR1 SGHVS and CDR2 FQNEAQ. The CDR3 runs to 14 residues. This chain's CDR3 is CASSPSAGAHEQYF. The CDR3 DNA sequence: TGTGCCAGCAGCCCCTCGGCGGGGGCGCACGAGCAGTACTTC.

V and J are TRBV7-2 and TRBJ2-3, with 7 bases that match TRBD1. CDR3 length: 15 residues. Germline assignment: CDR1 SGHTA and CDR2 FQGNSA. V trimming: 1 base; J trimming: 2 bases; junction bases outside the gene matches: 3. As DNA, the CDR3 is TGTGCCAGCAGCTTAGGGACAGGATTCACAGATACGCAGTATTTT. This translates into CASSLGTGFTDTQYF.

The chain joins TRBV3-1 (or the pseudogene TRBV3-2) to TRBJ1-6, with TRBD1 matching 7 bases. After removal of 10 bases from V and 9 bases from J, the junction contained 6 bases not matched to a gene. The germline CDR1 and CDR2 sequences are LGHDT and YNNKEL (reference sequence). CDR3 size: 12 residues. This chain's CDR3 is CATAGGSSPLHF. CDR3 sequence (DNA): TGTGCCACCGCAGGGGGGAGTTCACCCCTCCACTTT.

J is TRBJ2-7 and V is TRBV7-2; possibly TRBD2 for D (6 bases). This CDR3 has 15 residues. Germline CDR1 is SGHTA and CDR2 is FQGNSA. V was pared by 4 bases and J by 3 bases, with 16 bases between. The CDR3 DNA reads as TGTGCCAGCAGCTCTTACCTAGAGGGAGGCTACGAGCAGTACTTC. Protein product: CASSSYLEGGYEQYF.

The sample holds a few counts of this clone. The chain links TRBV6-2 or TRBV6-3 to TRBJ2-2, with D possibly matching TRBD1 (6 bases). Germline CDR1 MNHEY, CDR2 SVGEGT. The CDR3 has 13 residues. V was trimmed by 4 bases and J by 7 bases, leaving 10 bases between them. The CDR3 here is CASSLTGLGELFF. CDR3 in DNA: TGTGCCAGCAGTTTAACAGGGCTCGGGGAGCTGTTTTTT.

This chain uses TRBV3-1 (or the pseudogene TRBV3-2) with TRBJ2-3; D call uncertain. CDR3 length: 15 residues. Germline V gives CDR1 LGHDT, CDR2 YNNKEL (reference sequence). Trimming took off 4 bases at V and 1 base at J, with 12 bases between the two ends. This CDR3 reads CASSPWRSRTDTQYF. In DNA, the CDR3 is TGTGCCAGCAGCCCATGGCGGAGCCGCACAGATACGCAGTATTTT.

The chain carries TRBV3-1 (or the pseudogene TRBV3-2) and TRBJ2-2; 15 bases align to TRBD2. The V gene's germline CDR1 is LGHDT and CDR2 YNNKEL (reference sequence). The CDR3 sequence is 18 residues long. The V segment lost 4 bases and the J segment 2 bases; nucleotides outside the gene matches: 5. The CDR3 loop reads CASSPGTSGGINTGELFF. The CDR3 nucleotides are TGTGCCAGCAGCCCCGGGACTAGCGGGGGGATAAACACCGGGGAGCTGTTTTTT.

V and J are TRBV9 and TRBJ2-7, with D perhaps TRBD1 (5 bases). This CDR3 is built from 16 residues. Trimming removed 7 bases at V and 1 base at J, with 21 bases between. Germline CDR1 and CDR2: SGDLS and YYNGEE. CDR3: CASARVDIHLSYEQYF. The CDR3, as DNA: TGTGCCAGCGCCCGAGTGGACATCCACCTTTCCTACGAGCAGTACTTC. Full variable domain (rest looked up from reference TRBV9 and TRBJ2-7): DSGVTQTPKHLITATGQRVTLRCSPRSGDLSVYWYQQSLDQGLQFLIQYYNGEERAKGNILERFSAQQFPDLHSELNLSSLELGDSALYFCASARVDIHLSYEQYFGPGTRLTVT.

In nucleotides, the CDR3 is TGTGCCAGCAATCCCATCAGCGAGTACAATGAGCAGTTCTTC. This encodes CASNPISEYNEQFF. This rearrangement joins TRBV2 to TRBJ2-1; no firm D call. Germline CDR1 and CDR2: SNHLY and FYNNEI. Trimming stripped 7 bases from V and 4 bases from J, with 14 bases between. The CDR3 totals 14 residues.

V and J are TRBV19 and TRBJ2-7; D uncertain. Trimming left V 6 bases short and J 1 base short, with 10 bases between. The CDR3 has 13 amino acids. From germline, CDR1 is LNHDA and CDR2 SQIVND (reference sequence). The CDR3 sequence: CASSQTDSYEQYF. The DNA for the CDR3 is TGTGCCAGTAGCCAGACTGATTCCTACGAGCAGTACTTC.

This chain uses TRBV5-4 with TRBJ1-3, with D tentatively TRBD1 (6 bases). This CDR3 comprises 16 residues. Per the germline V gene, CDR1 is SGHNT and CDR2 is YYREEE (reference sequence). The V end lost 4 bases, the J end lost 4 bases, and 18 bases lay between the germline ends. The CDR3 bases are TGTGCCAGCAGCCGCGGTACAGGGAGGGGAGGAAACACCATATATTTT. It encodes CASSRGTGRGGNTIYF.

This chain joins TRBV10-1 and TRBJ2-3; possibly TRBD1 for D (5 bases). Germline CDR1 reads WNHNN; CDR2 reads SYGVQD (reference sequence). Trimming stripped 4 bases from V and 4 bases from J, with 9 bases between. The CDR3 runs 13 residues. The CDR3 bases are TGCGCCAGCAGTGGGGGCCGCGCAGATACGCAGTATTTT. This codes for CASSGGRADTQYF.

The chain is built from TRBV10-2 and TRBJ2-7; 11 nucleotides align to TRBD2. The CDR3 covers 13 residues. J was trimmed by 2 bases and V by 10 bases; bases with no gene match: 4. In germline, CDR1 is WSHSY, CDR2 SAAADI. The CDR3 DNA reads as TGCGCCACCAGACTAGCGGGAACCTACGAGCAGTACTTC. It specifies CATRLAGTYEQYF.

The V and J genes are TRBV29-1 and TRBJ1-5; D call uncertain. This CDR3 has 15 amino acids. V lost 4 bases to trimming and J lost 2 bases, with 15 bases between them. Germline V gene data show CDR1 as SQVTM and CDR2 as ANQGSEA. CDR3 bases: TGCAGCGTTGCTTCGGGAGATCCGCGCAATCAGCCCCAGCATTTT. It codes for CSVASGDPRNQPQHF.

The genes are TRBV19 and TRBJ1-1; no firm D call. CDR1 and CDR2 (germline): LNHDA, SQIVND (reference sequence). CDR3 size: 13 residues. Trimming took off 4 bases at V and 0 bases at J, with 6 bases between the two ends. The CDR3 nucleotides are TGTGCCAGTAGTAGTATAATGAACACTGAAGCTTTCTTT. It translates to CASSSIMNTEAFF.

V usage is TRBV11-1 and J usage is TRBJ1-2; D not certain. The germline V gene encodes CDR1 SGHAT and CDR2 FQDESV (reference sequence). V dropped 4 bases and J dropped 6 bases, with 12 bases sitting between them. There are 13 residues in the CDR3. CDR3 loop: CASSSPSRDGYTF. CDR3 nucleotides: TGTGCCAGCAGCTCCCCGTCCCGGGATGGCTACACCTTC.

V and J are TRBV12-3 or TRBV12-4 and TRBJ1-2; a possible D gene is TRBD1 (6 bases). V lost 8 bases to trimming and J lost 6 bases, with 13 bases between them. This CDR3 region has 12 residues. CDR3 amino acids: CASRTTGNGYTF. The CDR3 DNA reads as TGTGCCAGCCGAACTACAGGGAATGGCTACACCTTC.

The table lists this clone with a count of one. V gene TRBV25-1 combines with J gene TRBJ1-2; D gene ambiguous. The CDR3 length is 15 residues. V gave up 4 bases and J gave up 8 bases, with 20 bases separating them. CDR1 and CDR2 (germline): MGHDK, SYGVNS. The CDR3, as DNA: TGTGCCAGCAGTGCCGGCGGGGAACCCCTAGGAGGCTACACCTTC. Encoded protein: CASSAGGEPLGGYTF.